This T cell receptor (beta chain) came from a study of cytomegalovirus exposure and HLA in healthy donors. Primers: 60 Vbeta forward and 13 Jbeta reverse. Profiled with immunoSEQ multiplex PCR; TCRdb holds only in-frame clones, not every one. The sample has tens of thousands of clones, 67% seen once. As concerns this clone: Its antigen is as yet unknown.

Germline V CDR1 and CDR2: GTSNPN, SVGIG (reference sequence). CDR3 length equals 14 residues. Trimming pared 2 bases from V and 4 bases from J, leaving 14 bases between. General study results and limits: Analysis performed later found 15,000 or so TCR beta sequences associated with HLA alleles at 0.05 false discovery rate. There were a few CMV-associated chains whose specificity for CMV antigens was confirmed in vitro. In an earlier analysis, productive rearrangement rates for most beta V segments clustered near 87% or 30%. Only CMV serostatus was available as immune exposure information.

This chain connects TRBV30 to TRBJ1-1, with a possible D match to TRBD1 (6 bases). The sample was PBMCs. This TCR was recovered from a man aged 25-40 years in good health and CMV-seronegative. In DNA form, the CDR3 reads TGTGCCTGGAGTCCTATACAGGGCATCACTGAAGCTTTCTTT. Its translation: CAWSPIQGITEAFF.